This TCR beta chain was sequenced during a study of shared clonotypes between healthy human individuals. Findings and caveats of the study: Larger estimated richness was generally recorded for naive subsets relative to memory subsets.

Trimming removed 4 bases from V and 0 bases from J; junction bases left unmatched: 5. Per the germline V gene, CDR1 is PRHDT and CDR2 is FYEKMQ (reference sequence). The CDR3 has 16 amino acids. Generated by immunoSEQ multiplex PCR, the TCRdb table keeps only in-frame clones and is missing some. The sample includes around 1.9 million clones, 80% to 95% of them seen just once. A remark on this clone: Its antigen is not identified.

CD45RO-negative, CCR7-positively selected cells formed the naive CD8 fraction, excluding terminally differentiated effector memory CD45RA+ cells. The donor population consisted of healthy HIV-negative adults with no recent acute infections or vaccinations. The TCR comes from a man between 18 and 29 years old in good health. Some clones in this sample may be carry-over from other donors' samples. V gene TRBV13 combines with J gene TRBJ2-1; 8 nucleotides match TRBD2. Input material: naive CD8+ T cells from PBMCs. This chain's CDR3 is CASSSPAGDSYNEQFF. As DNA, the CDR3 is TGTGCCAGCAGCTCACCAGCGGGGGACTCCTACAATGAGCAGTTCTTC.